These 7 T cell receptor beta chains originate from one sample sequenced in a study of T cell repertoires in aging, cancer and after chemotherapy. TRB rearrangements spanning V, D and J were amplified using mixed TRB-A/B primers. MiXCR was run by TCRdb on the multiplex PCR reads, yielding one entry per CDR3 protein. The sample consists of 500 to 650 distinct CDR3 sequences, roughly a quarter of them appearing once. TCR beta rearrangements were amplified from peripheral blood genomic DNA. Sequencing input: blood. The receptors derive from a human donor with a blood cancer.

This clonotype has a single count. The chain employs TRBV10-3 and TRBJ2-7; D is possibly TRBD1 (5 bases). The CDR3 has 14 residues. The V gene lost 10 bases and the J gene lost 1 base, with 17 bases spanning the gap. Germline CDR1 and CDR2: ENHRY and SYGVKD. Written as DNA, the CDR3 is TGTGCCAGCAGGGCCACGGTTCGTTCCTACGAGCAGTACTTC. Translation gives CASRATVRSYEQYF.

This clonotype counts as medium-sized. This chain joins TRBV19 and TRBJ1-1, with TRBD1 as a possible D gene (5 bases). V was clipped by 11 bases and J by 4 bases, with 20 bases between them. This CDR3 comprises 14 residues. Germline CDR1 and CDR2: LNHDA and SQIVND (reference sequence). The CDR3 nucleotides read TGTGCCCCCAACTCCAGGGAAAAGATCACTGAAGCTTTCTTT. Translated: CAPNSREKITEAFF. Together with reference TRBV19 and TRBJ1-1, the CDR3 gives the full variable domain: DGGITQSPKYLFRKEGQNVTLSCEQNLNHDAMYWYRQDPGQGLRLIYYSQIVNDFQKGDIAEGYSVSREKKESFPLTVTSAQKNPTAFYLCAPNSREKITEAFFGQGTRLTVV.

The chain employs TRBV7-2 and TRBJ2-4, with D maybe TRBD1 (6 bases). The CDR3 has 17 amino acids. Trimming pared 2 bases from V and 0 bases from J, leaving 14 bases between. Germline loops: CDR1 SGHTA, CDR2 FQGNSA. CDR3 coding DNA: TGTGCCAGCAGCTTAAACACCAGGGGATTAGCCAAAAACATTCAGTACTTC. Translating gives CASSLNTRGLAKNIQYF. Variable domain in full (rest from reference TRBV7-2 and TRBJ2-4): GAGVSQSPSNKVTEKGKDVELRCDPISGHTALYWYRQSLGQGLEFLIYFQGNSAPDKSGLPSDRFSAERTGGSVSTLTIQRTQQEDSAVYLCASSLNTRGLAKNIQYFGAGTRLSVL.

This clonotype is deemed medium-sized. This chain links TRBV2 with TRBJ2-4, with 11 bases aligning to TRBD1. V dropped 6 bases and J dropped 1; count of bases not matched to a gene: 11. Germline CDR1 and CDR2: SNHLY and FYNNEI. CDR3 size: 18 residues. The CDR3 spells CASRGDRGSSRAKNIQYF. As DNA, the CDR3 is TGTGCCAGCAGAGGGGACAGGGGGAGTTCGAGGGCCAAAAACATTCAGTACTTC.

This clonotype qualifies as medium-sized (0.01 to 0.1%). The chain links TRBV5-1 to TRBJ2-2; 7 positions match TRBD1. This CDR3 contains 15 residues. Per germline, CDR1 SGHRS and CDR2 YFSETQ. The junction had 4 bases not matched to a gene; V was cut back by 0 bases and J by 5 bases. The CDR3 sequence is CASSLVGRGTGELFF. The CDR3 DNA reads TGCGCCAGCAGCTTGGTGGGCAGGGGGACCGGGGAGCTGTTTTTT.

By share, this clonotype counts as medium-sized (0.01 to 0.1%). The V gene is TRBV7-3, the J gene TRBJ2-3, with D possibly being TRBD2 (6 bases). Germline V lookup: CDR1 SGHTA, CDR2 FQGTGA. The CDR3 has 15 amino acids. V shed 5 bases and J shed 7 bases, with 19 bases lying between them. CDR3 amino acids: CASSQRGSGGNTQYF. CDR3 nucleotide sequence: TGTGCCAGCAGCCAACGGGGGTCCGGGGGAAATACGCAGTATTTT.

The chain employs TRBV5-6 and TRBJ2-7; TRBD1 matches at 9 bases. V gave up 7 bases and J gave up 1 base; unmatched junction bases: 6. The CDR3 is 14 residues long. Per the germline V gene, CDR1 is SGHDT and CDR2 is YYEEEE. CDR3 bases: TGTGCCAGCTGTACGGGACAGGGATCCTACGAGCAGTACTTC. Translating it yields CASCTGQGSYEQYF.